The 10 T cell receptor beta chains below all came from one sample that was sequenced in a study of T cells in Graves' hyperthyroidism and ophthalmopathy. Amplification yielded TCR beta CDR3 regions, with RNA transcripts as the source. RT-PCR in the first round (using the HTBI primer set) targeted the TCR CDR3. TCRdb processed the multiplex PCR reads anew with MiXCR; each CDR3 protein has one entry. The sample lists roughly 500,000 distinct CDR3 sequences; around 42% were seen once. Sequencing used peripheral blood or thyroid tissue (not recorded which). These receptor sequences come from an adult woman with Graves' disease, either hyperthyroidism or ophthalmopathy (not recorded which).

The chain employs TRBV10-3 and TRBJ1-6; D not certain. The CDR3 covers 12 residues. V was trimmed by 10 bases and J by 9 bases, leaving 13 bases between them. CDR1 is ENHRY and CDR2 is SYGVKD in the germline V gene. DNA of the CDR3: TGTGCCAGCACTCGGACGCGTTCACCCCTCCACTTT. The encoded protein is CASTRTRSPLHF.

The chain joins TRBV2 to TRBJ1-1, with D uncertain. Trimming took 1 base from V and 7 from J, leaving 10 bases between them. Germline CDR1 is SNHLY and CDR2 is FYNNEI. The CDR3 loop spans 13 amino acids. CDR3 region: CASSEGAAGEAFF. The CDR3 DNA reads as TGTGCCAGCAGTGAAGGGGCGGCCGGTGAAGCTTTCTTT.

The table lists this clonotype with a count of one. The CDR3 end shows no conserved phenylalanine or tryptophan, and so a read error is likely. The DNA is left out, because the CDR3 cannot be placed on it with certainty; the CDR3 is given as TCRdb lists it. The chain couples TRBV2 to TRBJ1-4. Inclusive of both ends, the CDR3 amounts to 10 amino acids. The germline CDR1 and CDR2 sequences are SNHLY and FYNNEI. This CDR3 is CASSDRTSGI.

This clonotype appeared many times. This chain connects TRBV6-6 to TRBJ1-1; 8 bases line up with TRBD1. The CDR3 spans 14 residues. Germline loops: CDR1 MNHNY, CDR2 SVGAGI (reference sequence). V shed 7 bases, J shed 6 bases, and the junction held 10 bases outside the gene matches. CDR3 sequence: CASIVTRGRAEAFF. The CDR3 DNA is TGTGCCAGCATCGTGACCAGGGGGCGAGCTGAAGCTTTCTTT.

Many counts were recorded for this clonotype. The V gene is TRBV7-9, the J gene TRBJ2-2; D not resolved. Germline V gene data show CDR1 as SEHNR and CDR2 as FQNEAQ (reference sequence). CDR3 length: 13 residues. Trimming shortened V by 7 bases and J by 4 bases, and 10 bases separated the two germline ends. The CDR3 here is CASMGSSTGELFF. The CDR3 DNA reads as TGTGCCAGCATGGGGTCTAGCACCGGGGAGCTGTTTTTT.

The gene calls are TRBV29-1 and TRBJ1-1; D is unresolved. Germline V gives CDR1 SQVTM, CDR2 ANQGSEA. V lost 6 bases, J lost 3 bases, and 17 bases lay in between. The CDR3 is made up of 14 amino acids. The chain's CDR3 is CSVEIGRAYTEAFF. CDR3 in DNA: TGCAGCGTCGAAATTGGGAGGGCATACACTGAAGCTTTCTTT.

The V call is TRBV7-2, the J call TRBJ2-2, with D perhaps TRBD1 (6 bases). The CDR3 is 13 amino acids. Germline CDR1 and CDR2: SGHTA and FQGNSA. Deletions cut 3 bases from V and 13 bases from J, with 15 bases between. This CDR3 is CASSFLAQGVLFF. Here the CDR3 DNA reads TGTGCCAGCAGCTTTCTTGCACAGGGTGTGCTGTTTTTT.

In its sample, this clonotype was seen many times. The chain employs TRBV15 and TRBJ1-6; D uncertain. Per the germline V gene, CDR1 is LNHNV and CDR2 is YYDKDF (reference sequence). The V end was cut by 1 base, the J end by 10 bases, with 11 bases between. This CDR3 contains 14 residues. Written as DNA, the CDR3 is TGTGCCACCAGCAGAGTTCGTTCAGGATCACCCCTCCACTTT. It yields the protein CATSRVRSGSPLHF.

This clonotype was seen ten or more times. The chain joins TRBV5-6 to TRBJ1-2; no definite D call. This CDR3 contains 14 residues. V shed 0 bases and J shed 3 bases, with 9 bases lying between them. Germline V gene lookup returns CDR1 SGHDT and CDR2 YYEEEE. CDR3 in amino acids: CASSLGVGDYGYTF. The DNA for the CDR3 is TGTGCCAGCAGCTTGGGGGTCGGGGACTATGGCTACACCTTC.

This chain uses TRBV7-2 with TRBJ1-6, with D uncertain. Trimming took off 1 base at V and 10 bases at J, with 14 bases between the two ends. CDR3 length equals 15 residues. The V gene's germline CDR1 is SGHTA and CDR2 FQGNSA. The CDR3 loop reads CASSLGSYNLSPLHF. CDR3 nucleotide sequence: TGTGCCAGCAGCTTAGGCAGTTACAACCTCTCACCCCTCCACTTT.